This TCR beta chain was profiled in a study of identical twins. A single record per CDR3 protein comes from TCRdb applying MiXCR to the 5' RACE reads. The sample comprises around 370,000 distinct CDR3 sequences, around 9.7% of which are singletons, and 7.5% to 9.5% rests with the top ten. Healthy Caucasians provided all donations. Study results and limitations: Where out-of-frame alpha sequences were twin-shared, they showed excess low generation probability. In drawing conclusions, the study used cross-sectional statistical analysis and did not follow the same donors. Zero-insertion analyses were open to partial confounding by invariant MAIT and iNKT cells.

A remark on this clonotype: Antigen: not known.

The clonotype comes from a woman between 45 and 65 years old in good health. Sequenced sample: naive T cells sorted from blood.

CDR3: CASSSSTSGNEQFF. The CDR3 DNA follows: TGTGCCAGCAGCTCCTCGACTAGTGGCAATGAGCAGTTCTTC. The J gene is TRBJ2-1, the V gene TRBV7-9; tentative D call: TRBD2 (6 bases). Germline assignment: CDR1 SEHNR and CDR2 FQNEAQ (reference sequence). V was clipped by 4 bases and J by 6 bases, with 13 bases between them. The CDR3 consists of 14 residues.